Following are 29 T cell receptor beta chains from one sample sequenced in a study of blood T cell repertoires in COVID-19. The assay was immunoSEQ multiplex PCR, and TCRdb's table has in-frame clones only and misses some. The data show approximately 300,000 clones, approximately 90% seen once. The sample was peripheral blood. These receptors all come from a woman between 45 and 60 years old with COVID-19, enrolled during active disease.

The genes are TRBV30 and TRBJ2-1; D is possibly TRBD2 (7 bases). Trimming removed 2 bases at V and 0 bases at J, with 17 bases between. The CDR3 consists of 17 residues. Germline CDR1 GTSNPN, CDR2 SVGIG (reference sequence). In DNA, the CDR3 is TGTGCCTGGAGTACAATTCGGGGGGCCCGCTCCTACAATGAGCAGTTCTTC. This codes for CAWSTIRGARSYNEQFF. The full variable domain, its missing parts supplied by reference TRBV30 and TRBJ2-1, is SQTIHQWPATLVQPVGSPLSLECTVEGTSNPNLYWYRQAAGRGLQLLFYSVGIGQISSEVPQNLSASRPQDRQFILSSKKLLLSDSGFYLCAWSTIRGARSYNEQFFGPGTRLTVL.

V and J are TRBV11-2 and TRBJ1-4; D might be TRBD1 (6 bases). Per the germline V gene, CDR1 is SGHAT and CDR2 is FQNNGV. V shed 5 bases and J shed 8 bases, with 18 bases lying between them. The CDR3 sequence is 15 residues long. The CDR3 nucleotides read TGTGCCAGCAGCAGACAAACAGGGTTCGGAGAAAAACTGTTTTTT. Protein: CASSRQTGFGEKLFF.

The chain joins TRBV6-5 to TRBJ1-1; TRBD1 is a possible D gene (5 bases). With 2 bases removed from V and 4 bases from J, the gap between germline ends came to 14 bases. CDR1 and CDR2 from the germline V gene are MNHEY and SVGAGI. The CDR3 consists of 15 residues. CDR3 DNA sequence: TGTGCCAGCAGTTACCCCGCGGGGGAGTCCACTGAAGCTTTCTTT. Translating it yields CASSYPAGESTEAFF.

The chain joins TRBV18 to TRBJ1-4; no clear D gene. Trimming took 3 bases from V and 0 from J, leaving 8 bases between them. Germline V gene sequence: CDR1 KGHSH, CDR2 LQKENI. There are 15 residues in the CDR3. CDR3 DNA sequence: TGTGCCAGCTCACCTAGATCAACAACTAATGAAAAACTGTTTTTT. The encoded protein is CASSPRSTTNEKLFF.

This chain joins TRBV5-1 and TRBJ2-1, with D maybe TRBD2 (6 bases). The CDR3 covers 17 residues. Germline CDR1 is SGHRS and CDR2 is YFSETQ. The ends were cut back, 0 bases at V and 1 base at J, with 14 bases in the middle. The DNA of the CDR3 is TGCGCCAGCAGCTTGGGATTAGGCGGGAATTCCTACAATGAGCAGTTCTTC. This encodes CASSLGLGGNSYNEQFF.

This clone has just one count. The CDR3 nucleotides read TGTGCCAGCAGCTCCCCGCTCAGTCCGGGACAGGGGAGGACAGATACGCAGTATTTT. It yields the protein CASSSPLSPGQGRTDTQYF. J is TRBJ2-3 and V is TRBV7-6, with 10 bases fitting TRBD1. CDR1 and CDR2 (germline): SGHVS, FNYEAQ. This CDR3 contains 19 residues. J gave up 3 bases and V 4 bases, and 16 bases lay outside the gene matches.

The rearrangement uses TRBV6-6 and TRBJ1-5; the D is unclear. Per germline, CDR1 MNHNY and CDR2 SVGAGI (reference sequence). CDR3 length: 14 residues. Trimming shortened V by 4 bases and J by 1 base, and 8 bases separated the two germline ends. CDR3 DNA sequence: TGTGCCAGCAGTTTATCCGGGAGCAATCAGCCCCAGCATTTT. This encodes CASSLSGSNQPQHF.

The CDR3 DNA reads as TGTGCCAGCAGCTTGGTCTCTAGCAATGAGCAGTTCTTC. Translating it yields CASSLVSSNEQFF. The chain links TRBV5-4 to TRBJ2-1; the D is unclear. The V gene's germline CDR1 is SGHNT and CDR2 YYREEE (reference sequence). V dropped 0 bases and J dropped 6 bases, with 7 bases sitting between them. The CDR3 consists of 13 residues.

The gene calls are TRBV25-1 and TRBJ1-2; 8 positions agree with TRBD1. Germline CDR1 reads MGHDK; CDR2 reads SYGVNS. V was clipped by 2 bases and J by 4 bases; unmatched bases: 0. The CDR3 runs to 13 residues. CDR3 residues: CASSETGGYGYTF. The CDR3 coding sequence is TGTGCCAGCAGTGAAACAGGGGGCTATGGCTACACCTTC.

V gene TRBV9 combines with J gene TRBJ2-7, with 8 positions matching TRBD2. CDR1 SGDLS and CDR2 YYNGEE come from the germline V gene. V was clipped by 0 bases and J by 7 bases; unmatched bases: 9. The CDR3 covers 15 residues. CDR3 sequence reads: CASSVATGGAFEQYF. DNA for the CDR3: TGTGCCAGCAGCGTAGCTACCGGGGGGGCGTTTGAGCAGTACTTC.

V gene TRBV30 combines with J gene TRBJ1-5; D perhaps matches TRBD1 (5 bases). V lost 1 base and J 7 bases, leaving 11 bases between the germline ends. The CDR3 consists of 13 residues. Germline V gene lookup returns CDR1 GTSNPN and CDR2 SVGIG (reference sequence). CDR3 sequence reads: CAWSAPGGQPQHF. DNA for the CDR3: TGTGCCTGGAGTGCCCCGGGGGGGCAGCCCCAGCATTTT.

The V and J genes are TRBV7-2 and TRBJ2-5; D is possibly TRBD1 (6 bases). The CDR3 has 14 residues. CDR1 is SGHTA, CDR2 FQGNSA, per germline. Trimming shortened V by 1 base and J by 4 bases, and 10 bases separated the two germline ends. In DNA form, the CDR3 reads TGTGCCAGCAGCTTAGTATCAGGGGCAGAGACCCAGTACTTC. As protein: CASSLVSGAETQYF.

The J gene is TRBJ2-1, the V gene TRBV27; 8 nucleotides line up with TRBD2. Germline V gene lookup returns CDR1 MNHEY and CDR2 SMNVEV (reference sequence). This CDR3 has 16 amino acids. V was clipped by 0 bases and J by 3 bases; unmatched bases: 4. The CDR3 region is CASSLSGTSFYNEQFF. The CDR3 nucleotides read TGTGCCAGCAGTTTATCCGGGACTAGTTTCTACAATGAGCAGTTCTTC.

As for this clone: In the same sample, other DNA sequences code for this CDR3. The chain joins TRBV6-5 to TRBJ1-2; 8 bases agree with TRBD1. Germline V gene lookup returns CDR1 MNHEY and CDR2 SVGAGI. J gave up 5 bases and V 5 bases, and 7 bases lay outside the gene matches. The CDR3 length is 14 residues. CDR3 protein: CASSLTGEGYGYTF. CDR3 DNA sequence: TGTGCCAGCAGTCTGACAGGGGAAGGGTATGGCTACACCTTC.

CDR3 residues: CASSLGLATHEQYF. In nucleotides, the CDR3 is TGTGCCAGCAGCTTAGGACTAGCGACCCACGAGCAGTACTTC. The chain links TRBV7-2 to TRBJ2-7; 8 positions agree with TRBD2. The CDR3 totals 14 residues. V shed 1 base, J shed 5 bases, and the junction held 4 bases outside the gene matches. The germline V gene has CDR1 SGHTA and CDR2 FQGNSA.

This clone is a singleton in its sample. The chain combines TRBV30 with TRBJ1-3, with a weak D call TRBD1 (6 bases). V lost 4 bases, J lost 0 bases, and 16 bases lay in between. This CDR3 is built from 16 residues. The germline gives CDR1 GTSNPN, CDR2 SVGIG (reference sequence). CDR3 nucleotide sequence: TGTGCCTGGATTCCGAATTTACAGGGCTCTGGAAACACCATATATTTT. Translating it yields CAWIPNLQGSGNTIYF. Using reference TRBV30 and TRBJ1-3 for the parts outside the CDR3, the full variable domain is SQTIHQWPATLVQPVGSPLSLECTVEGTSNPNLYWYRQAAGRGLQLLFYSVGIGQISSEVPQNLSASRPQDRQFILSSKKLLLSDSGFYLCAWIPNLQGSGNTIYFGEGSWLTVV.

V is TRBV27 and J is TRBJ2-6, with a weak D call TRBD2 (6 bases). There are 15 residues in the CDR3. V lost 8 bases and J 0 bases, leaving 11 bases between the germline ends. CDR1 is MNHEY and CDR2 is SMNVEV in the germline V gene (reference sequence). The CDR3 bases are TGTGCCAGCGGAGGGTGGGGCTCTGGGGCCAACGTCCTGACTTTC. It yields the protein CASGGWGSGANVLTF.

J is TRBJ2-1 and V is TRBV24-1, with 8 bases identical to TRBD1. Germline CDR1 reads KGHDR; CDR2 reads SFDVKD. The trim removed 8 bases at V and 5 bases at J, leaving 10 bases unmatched. The length of the CDR3 is 15 residues. Here the CDR3 reads CATTNPAQGDNEQFF. The DNA of the CDR3 is TGTGCCACCACTAACCCGGCACAGGGGGACAATGAGCAGTTCTTC.

V gene TRBV3-1 (or the pseudogene TRBV3-2) combines with J gene TRBJ2-3; weak D call: TRBD2 (5 bases). The CDR3 is made up of 14 amino acids. CDR1 is LGHDT and CDR2 is YNNKEL in the germline V gene (reference sequence). V was clipped by 4 bases and J by 0 bases, with 8 bases between them. The CDR3 spells CASSRSGSTDTQYF. In nucleotides, the CDR3 is TGTGCCAGCAGCCGGAGCGGTAGCACAGATACGCAGTATTTT.

This chain connects TRBV19 to TRBJ2-7, with a tentative D call TRBD2 (5 bases). The CDR3 covers 13 residues. Germline V gene data show CDR1 as LNHDA and CDR2 as SQIVND (reference sequence). Trimming took off 5 bases at V and 2 bases at J, with 10 bases between the two ends. DNA for the CDR3: TGTGCCAGTAGTTTGCGGACTGCCTACGAGCAGTACTTC. Protein: CASSLRTAYEQYF. Drawing the rest from reference TRBV19 and TRBJ2-7, the complete variable domain is DGGITQSPKYLFRKEGQNVTLSCEQNLNHDAMYWYRQDPGQGLRLIYYSQIVNDFQKGDIAEGYSVSREKKESFPLTVTSAQKNPTAFYLCASSLRTAYEQYFGPGTRLTVT.

V is TRBV9 and J is TRBJ2-7, with 12 nucleotides matching TRBD1. From germline, CDR1 is SGDLS and CDR2 YYNGEE. CDR3 size: 15 residues. The junction had 4 bases not matched to a gene; V was cut back by 3 bases and J by 3 bases. The CDR3 loop is CASSAGDRGLYEQYF. In DNA form, the CDR3 reads TGTGCCAGCAGCGCTGGGGACAGGGGGCTCTACGAGCAGTACTTC.

The chain uses TRBV12-3 or TRBV12-4 and TRBJ2-1; D unresolved. The CDR3 is 12 residues long. V was trimmed by 0 bases and J by 7 bases, leaving 4 bases between them. CDR3 sequence (DNA): TGTGCCAGCAGTTTAGCAGCAAATGAGCAGTTCTTC. Translated, it gives CASSLAANEQFF.

The rearrangement uses TRBV28 and TRBJ2-7; weak D call: TRBD1 (6 bases). Trimming took 6 bases from V and 2 from J, leaving 14 bases between them. The CDR3 runs to 14 residues. Germline lookup yields CDR1 MDHEN and CDR2 SYDVKM. CDR3 region: CASRYRVPTYEQYF. CDR3 bases: TGTGCCAGCAGATACAGGGTCCCCACCTACGAGCAGTACTTC.

This clone has a handful of counts. This sequence joins TRBV19 and TRBJ1-2; D not resolved. The CDR3 runs 13 residues. With 1 base removed from V and 5 bases from J, the gap between germline ends came to 8 bases. Per germline, CDR1 LNHDA and CDR2 SQIVND (reference sequence). Written as DNA, the CDR3 is TGTGCCAGTAGTATAGGTTTACAGTATGGCTACACCTTC. It translates to CASSIGLQYGYTF.

The chain employs TRBV12-5 and TRBJ2-3; 8 nucleotides align to TRBD2. CDR1 is LGHNT and CDR2 is FRNRAP in the germline V gene. The J segment lost 1 base and the V segment lost 1 base, leaving 22 bases of the junction unmatched. CDR3 length: 22 residues. In nucleotides, the CDR3 is TGTGCTAGTGGTTTGGGGATTTTAGTACCGGGAGGGCCGAAATCTCGCACAGATACGCAGTATTTT. The encoded protein is CASGLGILVPGGPKSRTDTQYF.

This sequence joins TRBV4-1 and TRBJ2-7; 7 nucleotides agree with TRBD1. This CDR3 contains 13 residues. The V segment lost 4 bases and the J segment 4 bases; nucleotides outside the gene matches: 4. Germline lookup yields CDR1 MGHRA and CDR2 YSYEKL. The CDR3 reads CASSLGQRYEQYF. CDR3 nucleotides: TGCGCCAGCAGCCTGGGACAGAGGTACGAGCAGTACTTC.

This chain joins TRBV6-6 and TRBJ2-1; 11 bases match TRBD2. Unmatched junction bases numbered 1, after V lost 2 bases and J lost 4 bases. The CDR3 has 15 residues. Germline CDR1 and CDR2: MNHNY and SVGAGI (reference sequence). CDR3 protein: CASSYRLAGYNEQFF. In DNA form, the CDR3 reads TGTGCCAGCAGTTACCGACTAGCGGGATACAATGAGCAGTTCTTC.

CDR3: CASSQVDKTYGYTF. The CDR3 region has the DNA TGTGCCAGCAGCCAAGTAGACAAAACCTATGGCTACACCTTC. The gene calls are TRBV4-2 and TRBJ1-2; no clear D. The CDR3 covers 14 residues. Germline values: CDR1 LGHNA, CDR2 YNFKEQ. Trimming shortened V by 1 base and J by 4 bases, and 10 bases separated the two germline ends.

This rearrangement joins TRBV11-2 to TRBJ2-4; 7 bases map to TRBD2. There are 17 residues in the CDR3. Germline V gene data show CDR1 as SGHAT and CDR2 as FQNNGV. The junction had 8 bases not matched to a gene; V was cut back by 1 base and J by 2 bases. The CDR3 DNA follows: TGTGCCAGCAGCTTAGGAGGCGGGAGTATAACCAAAAACATTCAGTACTTC. The encoded protein is CASSLGGGSITKNIQYF.